Each of the 2 T cell receptor beta chains below was sequenced from the same sample in a study of immune characterization of retroperitoneal liposarcoma (dated by TCRdb to about 2019). Receptors were amplified or captured by PCR. TCRdb names NextSeq 500 as the instrument used. TCRdb redid the processing of the public reads, applying fastp at Q25 and MiXCR, and retained in-frame beta chains. Identical CDR3 proteins give one entry, which carries the most common genes and DNA. This sample comprises several thousand distinct CDR3 sequences, roughly 28% of them detected only once. The top ten clones comprise roughly 40% of the sample. Sequencing input: blood. These receptors were taken from a male donor with retroperitoneal liposarcoma.

V usage is TRBV7-8 and J usage is TRBJ2-5, with 7 bases identical to TRBD1. The J call may be in error: the DNA end matches TRBJ2-7 better. Germline loops: CDR1 SGHVS, CDR2 FQNEAQ. This CDR3 has 12 amino acids. This CDR3 is CASGTNRGEQYF. The CDR3 DNA reads TGTGCCAGCGGCACCAACAGGGGCGAGCAGTACTTC.

J is TRBJ2-3 and V is TRBV7-6; D ambiguous. The CDR3 is 12 amino acids. V dropped 5 bases and J dropped 4 bases, with 7 bases sitting between them. Per germline, CDR1 SGHVS and CDR2 FNYEAQ. The CDR3 region is CASSPVADTQYF. CDR3 DNA: TGTGCCAGCAGCCCAGTCGCAGATACGCAGTATTTT.